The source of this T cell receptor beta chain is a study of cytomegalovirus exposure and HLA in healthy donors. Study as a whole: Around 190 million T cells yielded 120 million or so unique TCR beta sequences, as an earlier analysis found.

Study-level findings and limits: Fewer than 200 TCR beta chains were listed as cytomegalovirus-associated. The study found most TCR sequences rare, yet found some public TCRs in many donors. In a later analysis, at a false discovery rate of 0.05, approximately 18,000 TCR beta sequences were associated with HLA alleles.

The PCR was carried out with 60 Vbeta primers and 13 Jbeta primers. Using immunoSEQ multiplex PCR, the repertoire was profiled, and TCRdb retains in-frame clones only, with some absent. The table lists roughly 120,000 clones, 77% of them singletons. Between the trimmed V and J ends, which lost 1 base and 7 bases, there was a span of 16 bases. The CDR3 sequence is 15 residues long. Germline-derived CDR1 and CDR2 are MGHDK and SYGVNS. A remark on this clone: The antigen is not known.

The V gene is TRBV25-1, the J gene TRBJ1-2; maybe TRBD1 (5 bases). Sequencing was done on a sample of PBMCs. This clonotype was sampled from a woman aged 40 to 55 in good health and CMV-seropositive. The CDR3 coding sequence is TGTGCCAGCAGTGAATCAGGCAGGGAATTTTCTGGCTACACCTTC. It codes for CASSESGREFSGYTF.